Described below is a single TCR beta chain sequence and its context. No antigen is known for it. CDR1 and CDR2 (germline): LGHNA, YSLEER. CDR3 length equals 18 residues. With the 5' RACE reads reprocessed, TCRdb shows one record per CDR3 protein and no DNA. The listing records about 160,000 distinct CDR3 sequences. These data come from a study of monozygotic twins with inflammatory bowel disease. Study-wide results and limits: Discordant twins showed the same repertoire similarity as concordant twins, possibly from limited power. Fewer clonotypes were shared with others by IBD patients than by healthy twins, especially with disease activity. The data offered no way to tell different T cell subtypes apart. Ultimately, a single strong signal or clonotype associated with IBD was not supported.

The J gene is TRBJ2-3, the V gene TRBV4-3; TCRdb lists TRBD2, though no DNA is available to test this call. Material for sequencing was blood. The origin of this receptor is a human donor with ulcerative colitis or Crohn's disease, or a healthy co-twin of an affected twin (not recorded which). CDR3 loop: CASSQRGPGLAGTDTQYF.